This passage covers 9 T cell receptor beta chains from one sample sequenced in a study of OX40 agonist ivuxolimab in advanced cancers. Sequenced by immunoSEQ multiplex PCR; TCRdb stores in-frame clones only, minus some. The sample includes around 70,000 clones, roughly 82% seen only once; the top ten take around 1.1%. The specimen comprised CD4+ or CD8+ T cells sorted from blood, sampled in a trial of the OX40 agonist ivuxolimab. These receptors all stem from an adult with an advanced solid tumor such as melanoma, head and neck, liver or kidney cancer.

J is TRBJ1-4 and V is TRBV25-1, with D possibly matching TRBD1 (6 bases). This CDR3 contains 14 residues. V was cut by 4 bases and J by 4 bases, with 10 bases left in between. CDR1 is MGHDK, CDR2 SYGVNS, per germline. CDR3 loop: CASSADSFNEKLFF. The DNA of the CDR3 is TGTGCCAGCAGTGCGGACAGCTTTAATGAAAAACTGTTTTTT. Full variable domain (outside the CDR3, taken from reference TRBV25-1 and TRBJ1-4): EADIYQTPRYLVIGTGKKITLECSQTMGHDKMYWYQQDPGMELHLIHYSYGVNSTEKGDLSSESTVSRIRTEHFPLTLESARPSHTSQYLCASSADSFNEKLFFGSGTQLSVL.

The gene calls are TRBV25-1 and TRBJ2-6; perhaps TRBD2 as D (5 bases). V gave up 7 bases and J gave up 4 bases, with 17 bases separating them. The germline CDR1 and CDR2 sequences are MGHDK and SYGVNS. The CDR3 is 16 amino acids. The CDR3 loop reads CASTGPRETGANVLTF. DNA for the CDR3: TGTGCCAGCACTGGTCCTCGGGAAACCGGGGCCAACGTCCTGACTTTC.

This chain joins TRBV27 and TRBJ1-2; unclear D gene. The CDR3 has 11 residues. Between the trimmed V and J ends, which lost 4 bases and 8 bases, there was a span of 8 bases. Per the germline V gene, CDR1 is MNHEY and CDR2 is SMNVEV (reference sequence). The DNA for the CDR3 is TGTGCCAGCAGTTACCGCGGCGGCTACACCTTC. It encodes CASSYRGGYTF.

The gene calls are TRBV9 and TRBJ2-5; 9 positions match TRBD2. Trimming took 0 bases from V and 9 from J; bases not matched to a gene: 9. The germline V gene encodes CDR1 SGDLS and CDR2 YYNGEE. The CDR3 is 15 residues long. The CDR3 DNA reads as TGTGCCAGCAGCGTAGGTTTAGCGGGGGCCCCCCCCCAGTACTTC. Translated, it gives CASSVGLAGAPPQYF. Filled out from reference TRBV9 and TRBJ2-5, the complete variable domain reads DSGVTQTPKHLITATGQRVTLRCSPRSGDLSVYWYQQSLDQGLQFLIQYYNGEERAKGNILERFSAQQFPDLHSELNLSSLELGDSALYFCASSVGLAGAPPQYFGPGTRLLVL.

CDR3 nucleotide sequence: TGTGCCAGCTCACCACTCCCATTCGACGGTTACACTGAAGCTTTCTTT. Its translation is CASSPLPFDGYTEAFF. This rearrangement joins TRBV18 to TRBJ1-1; no definite D call. Trimming cost V 1 base and J 3 bases, with 15 bases left between them. Germline CDR1 KGHSH, CDR2 LQKENI. CDR3 length: 16 amino acids.

This chain uses TRBV27 with TRBJ1-2, with 7 bases fitting TRBD1. V shed 5 bases and J 8 bases; nucleotides not matched to a gene: 14. This CDR3 has 15 residues. Per germline, CDR1 MNHEY and CDR2 SMNVEV (reference sequence). The DNA for the CDR3 is TGTGCCAGCAGTCCCCGACAGGGCAGGGACTTCGGCTACACCTTC. It codes for CASSPRQGRDFGYTF.

A few counts support this clone. This chain links TRBV2 with TRBJ2-3, with a weak D call TRBD2 (6 bases). This CDR3 spans 17 amino acids. V lost 5 bases and J lost 2, with 20 bases in between. CDR1 and CDR2 from the germline V gene are SNHLY and FYNNEI. In DNA form, the CDR3 reads TGTGCCAGCAGTCCTTCCGGGACTTACATTTCCACAGATACGCAGTATTTT. Translated, it gives CASSPSGTYISTDTQYF.

The rearrangement joins TRBV11-2 to TRBJ2-7, with D tentatively TRBD1 (6 bases). This CDR3 spans 14 amino acids. Germline assignment: CDR1 SGHAT and CDR2 FQNNGV. Trimming pared 5 bases from V and 6 bases from J, leaving 17 bases between. The CDR3 DNA follows: TGTGCCAGCAGCATTATGGACCCCAGGGGCGAGCAGTACTTC. It is translated as CASSIMDPRGEQYF.

The chain has TRBV19 and TRBJ2-5; TRBD1 aligns across 8 bases. The ends lost 7 bases at V and 5 bases at J; junction bases unmatched: 12. From germline, CDR1 is LNHDA and CDR2 SQIVND (reference sequence). This CDR3 region has 15 residues. The CDR3 here is CASKSTGQGQETQYF. CDR3 sequence (DNA): TGTGCCAGTAAGTCAACCGGACAGGGACAGGAGACCCAGTACTTC.